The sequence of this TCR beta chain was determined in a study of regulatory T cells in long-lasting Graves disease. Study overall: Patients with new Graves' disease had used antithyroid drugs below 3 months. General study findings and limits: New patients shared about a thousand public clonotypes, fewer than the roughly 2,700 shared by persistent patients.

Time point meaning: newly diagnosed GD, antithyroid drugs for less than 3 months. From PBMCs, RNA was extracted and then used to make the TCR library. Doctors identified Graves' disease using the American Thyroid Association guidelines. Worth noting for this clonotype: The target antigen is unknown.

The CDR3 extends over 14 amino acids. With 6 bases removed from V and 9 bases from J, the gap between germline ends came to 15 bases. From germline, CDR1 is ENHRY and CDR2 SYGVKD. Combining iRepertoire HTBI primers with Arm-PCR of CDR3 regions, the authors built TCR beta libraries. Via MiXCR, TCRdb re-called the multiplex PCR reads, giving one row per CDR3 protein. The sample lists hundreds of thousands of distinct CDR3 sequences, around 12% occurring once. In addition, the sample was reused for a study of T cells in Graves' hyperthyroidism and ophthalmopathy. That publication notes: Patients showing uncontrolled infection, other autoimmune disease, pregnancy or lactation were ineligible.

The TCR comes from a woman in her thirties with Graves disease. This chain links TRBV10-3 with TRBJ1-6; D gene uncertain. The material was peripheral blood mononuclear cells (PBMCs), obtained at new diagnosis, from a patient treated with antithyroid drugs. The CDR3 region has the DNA TGTGCCATCAGGGAAAGCTTGATTAGTTCACCCCTCCACTTT. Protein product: CAIRESLISSPLHF.